Shown below are 16 T cell receptor beta chains from a single sample sequenced in a study of beta chain features in type 1 diabetes. What was sequenced were expressed TCRB transcripts, since all of the isolated RNA had been reverse transcribed. Profiling relied on immunoSEQ multiplex PCR, and the TCRdb table lists in-frame clones only, not all of them. There are 240,000 or so clones in the sample; approximately 70% occur only once, and approximately 0.05% lies in the top ten. The material sequenced was naive CD4+ T cells from blood. The receptors were sampled from a man aged 25-45 years in good health.

The chain uses TRBV29-1 and TRBJ1-1; D is undetermined. Trimming removed 0 bases from V and 3 bases from J, with 8 bases in between. The V gene's germline CDR1 is SQVTM and CDR2 ANQGSEA. This CDR3 region has 13 residues. Here the CDR3 reads CSVEETLYTEAFF. DNA of the CDR3: TGCAGCGTTGAAGAAACCCTTTACACTGAAGCTTTCTTT.

The rearrangement uses TRBV10-3 and TRBJ2-1; TRBD2 matches at 11 bases. The germline gives CDR1 ENHRY, CDR2 SYGVKD. The trim removed 10 bases at V and 5 bases at J, leaving 7 bases unmatched. This CDR3 contains 14 residues. CDR3 protein: CATSTSGTDNEQFF. The CDR3 region has the DNA TGTGCCACCTCGACTAGCGGGACTGACAATGAGCAGTTCTTC.

This clone has just a few counts. The DNA for the CDR3 is TGCAGTGCTAGATCTCAGACTGAAGCTTTCTTT. Translated, it gives CSARSQTEAFF. The J gene is TRBJ1-1, the V gene TRBV20-1, with no clear D. V was shortened by 2 bases and J by 5 bases, with 6 bases between the two germline ends. CDR3 length: 11 amino acids. CDR1 is DFQATT, CDR2 SNEGSKA, per germline (reference sequence).

This clone has just a few counts. This chain uses TRBV15 with TRBJ2-5, with unresolved D. The CDR3 runs to 13 residues. V gave up 0 bases and J gave up 5 bases, with 7 bases separating them. The V gene's germline CDR1 is LNHNV and CDR2 YYDKDF (reference sequence). This CDR3 reads CATSRDGWETQYF. In nucleotides, the CDR3 is TGTGCCACCAGCAGAGACGGGTGGGAGACCCAGTACTTC.

Worth noting for this clone: Other DNA sequences from this sample encode an identical CDR3 as well. J is TRBJ2-5 and V is TRBV7-2, with TRBD2 matching over 10 bases. Germline trimming cut 1 base from V and 2 bases from J; bases unmatched to any gene: 4. The V gene's germline CDR1 is SGHTA and CDR2 FQGNSA. The CDR3 loop spans 16 amino acids. The CDR3 spells CASSLGLAGAQETQYF. DNA of the CDR3: TGTGCCAGCAGCTTAGGTCTAGCGGGGGCACAAGAGACCCAGTACTTC.

This chain joins TRBV4-3 and TRBJ2-7, with D perhaps matching TRBD1 or TRBD2 (5 bases each). The germline V gene has CDR1 LGHNA and CDR2 YSLEER. This CDR3 region has 15 residues. Trimming pared 0 bases from V and 7 bases from J, leaving 16 bases between. The CDR3 protein is CASSQETKGTGEQYF. CDR3 bases: TGCGCCAGCAGCCAAGAGACTAAAGGGACGGGGGAGCAGTACTTC.

The V call is TRBV29-1, the J call TRBJ2-1; D perhaps matches TRBD2 (5 bases). With 6 bases removed from V and 0 bases from J, the gap between germline ends came to 18 bases. CDR1 is SQVTM and CDR2 is ANQGSEA in the germline V gene. CDR3 size: 16 residues. The CDR3 region is CSVTFSALSSYNEQFF. CDR3 in DNA: TGCAGCGTAACTTTTAGCGCCTTGAGCTCCTACAATGAGCAGTTCTTC.

This clone was picked up one time. The chain has TRBV20-1 and TRBJ1-6; D remains unclear. V lost 5 bases, J lost 14 bases, and 13 bases lay in between. CDR3 length: 11 residues. CDR1 and CDR2 (germline): DFQATT, SNEGSKA (reference sequence). CDR3 sequence reads: CSASSPTTLHF. The CDR3 DNA sequence: TGCAGTGCTTCCAGCCCTACAACCCTCCACTTT.

CDR3 DNA: TGTGCCACCGGGTCGGGAAACACGTTAGCCTACGAGCAGTACTTC. Encoded protein: CATGSGNTLAYEQYF. V gene TRBV15 combines with J gene TRBJ2-7; possible D gene TRBD2, 5 bases. The CDR3 length is 15 residues. Germline V gene data show CDR1 as LNHNV and CDR2 as YYDKDF (reference sequence). The V end was cut by 8 bases, the J end by 2 bases, with 19 bases between.

DNA of the CDR3: TGCAGCGTTGATGTGGGCTCTGGAAACACCATATATTTT. Residues: CSVDVGSGNTIYF. The rearrangement links TRBV29-1 to TRBJ1-3; D remains ambiguous. The germline V gene encodes CDR1 SQVTM and CDR2 ANQGSEA. The length of the CDR3 is 13 residues. Trimming took off 3 bases at V and 0 bases at J, with 6 bases between the two ends. The whole variable domain, filled in from reference TRBV29-1 and TRBJ1-3, reads SAVISQKPSRDICQRGTSLTIQCQVDSQVTMMFWYRQQPGQSLTLIATANQGSEATYESGFVIDKFPISRPNLTFSTLTVSNMSPEDSSIYLCSVDVGSGNTIYFGEGSWLTVV.

This chain links TRBV25-1 with TRBJ2-3; 7 bases are shared with TRBD1. The germline V gene encodes CDR1 MGHDK and CDR2 SYGVNS. V was clipped by 4 bases and J by 4 bases; unmatched bases: 5. The CDR3 sequence is 14 residues long. The CDR3 loop is CASSVRGRADTQYF. The CDR3 DNA is TGTGCCAGCAGTGTAAGGGGGCGCGCAGATACGCAGTATTTT.

This clone was recorded a few times. V is TRBV29-1 and J is TRBJ2-1; 8 bases match TRBD1. Germline V gene sequence: CDR1 SQVTM, CDR2 ANQGSEA. The CDR3 is 13 amino acids. V trimming: 7 bases; J trimming: 7 bases; junction bases outside the gene matches: 9. Written as DNA, the CDR3 is TGCAGCGCCGAAGGACAGGGAACGAATGAGCAGTTCTTC. Amino acid sequence: CSAEGQGTNEQFF.

The chain employs TRBV7-9 and TRBJ2-7; 11 bases match TRBD1. J was trimmed by 3 bases and V by 5 bases; bases with no gene match: 6. The CDR3 is made up of 15 amino acids. Germline loops: CDR1 SEHNR, CDR2 FQNEAQ (reference sequence). The CDR3 sequence is CASSVGTGGLYEQYF. As DNA, the CDR3 is TGTGCCAGCAGCGTCGGGACAGGGGGTCTCTACGAGCAGTACTTC.

This chain uses TRBV7-2 with TRBJ2-1, with TRBD2 matching 11 bases. CDR1 is SGHTA and CDR2 is FQGNSA in the germline V gene. Trimming took 6 bases from V and 4 from J; bases not matched to a gene: 8. CDR3 length equals 16 residues. In nucleotides, the CDR3 is TGTGCCAGCAGGCTGAGGACTAGCGGGTCGTACAATGAGCAGTTCTTC. Encoded protein: CASRLRTSGSYNEQFF.

The gene calls are TRBV29-1 and TRBJ2-7; 9 nucleotides align to TRBD2. The germline CDR1 and CDR2 sequences are SQVTM and ANQGSEA. V lost 4 bases and J lost 6; bases outside the gene matches: 16. The CDR3 is made up of 16 amino acids. The CDR3 spells CSVAFNPGLALGEQYF. The CDR3 nucleotides are TGCAGCGTTGCTTTTAATCCGGGACTAGCATTGGGCGAGCAGTACTTC.

The chain employs TRBV5-1 and TRBJ2-5; 8 bases are shared with TRBD1. J lost 5 bases, V lost 0 bases, and 6 bases had no gene match. CDR3 length: 15 amino acids. The germline CDR1 and CDR2 sequences are SGHRS and YFSETQ. The CDR3: CASSLAAGGPETQYF. CDR3 coding DNA: TGCGCCAGCAGCTTGGCTGCAGGGGGCCCGGAGACCCAGTACTTC. Drawing the rest from reference TRBV5-1 and TRBJ2-5, the complete variable domain is KAGVTQTPRYLIKTRGQQVTLSCSPISGHRSVSWYQQTPGQGLQFLFEYFSETQRNKGNFPGRFSGRQFSNSRSEMNVSTLELGDSALYLCASSLAAGGPETQYFGPGTRLLVL.